This entry concerns a single T cell receptor beta chain. The antigen remains undetermined. These data come from a study of T cell responses to AZD1222 COVID-19 vaccine. TCRdb keeps only in-frame clones here, not all; method: immunoSEQ multiplex PCR. The data hold under 250,000 clones, with 90% to 95% observed a single time. The CDR3 sequence is 16 residues long. Germline V gives CDR1 MNHEY, CDR2 SVGAGI. V lost 0 bases to trimming and J lost 6 bases, with 15 bases between them. Overall study results and limits: Females outnumbered males among donors, who were mostly white British; clonal diversity was possibly underestimated. Two AZD1222 administrations were followed by greater Spike-specific TCR breadth and depth.

The chain employs TRBV6-5 and TRBJ2-1; TRBD1 is a possible D gene (6 bases). The specimen comprised peripheral blood, sampled on day 0 of MenACWY control vaccination. This TCR was recovered from an adult in good health. The CDR3 bases are TGTGCCAGCAGTTACTCCCAGGGGCGGAGTGGCAATGAGCAGTTCTTC. It encodes CASSYSQGRSGNEQFF.